This T cell receptor beta chain was sequenced during a study of cytomegalovirus exposure and HLA in healthy donors. Germline assignment: CDR1 SGDLS and CDR2 YYNGEE. V was cut by 1 base and J by 5 bases, with 15 bases left in between. The CDR3 has 15 residues. The PCR employed 60 Vbeta primers together with 13 Jbeta primers. Study processing details: Later, an analysis found 80 million or so unique TCR beta chains, and 8.5 million to 14 million of these were shared. Only in-frame clones appear in the TCRdb table, and some are missing; sequencing was by immunoSEQ multiplex PCR. V, J and clone size derive from that table, while D and trimming were established from the DNA sequence. Of under 150,000 clones in the sample, around 83% were seen once. On this clone itself: Its antigen is undetermined.

Overall study results and limits: For cytomegalovirus status, the classifier reportedly gave diagnoses with high specificity and sensitivity.

The sample taken for sequencing was PBMCs. The TCR was taken from a man aged 45-65 years in good health and CMV-seronegative. V usage is TRBV9 and J usage is TRBJ1-1; no clear D. The chain's CDR3 is CASSVQSTGGTEAFF. The CDR3 bases are TGTGCCAGCAGCGTACAATCAACCGGAGGGACTGAAGCTTTCTTT.